This T cell receptor beta chain came from a study of blood T cell repertoires in COVID-19. The V end lost 4 bases, the J end lost 3 bases, and 11 bases lay between the germline ends. This CDR3 region has 14 residues. The V gene's germline CDR1 is SNHLY and CDR2 FYNNEI. Clones were sequenced by immunoSEQ multiplex PCR, and TCRdb holds only the in-frame ones, with some missing. This table has about 290,000 clones, just under 90% appearing once. The chain carries TRBV2 and TRBJ2-3; tentative D call: TRBD2 (6 bases). This receptor was taken from a woman aged 25 to 45 with COVID-19, enrolled during active disease. The sequenced sample was peripheral blood. CDR3 amino acids: CASSGLATTDTQYF. As DNA, the CDR3 is TGTGCCAGCAGTGGGCTAGCGACGACAGATACGCAGTATTTT.